This T cell receptor (beta chain) was identified during a study of cytomegalovirus exposure and HLA in healthy donors. The data were produced by immunoSEQ multiplex PCR, yet TCRdb's version contains in-frame clones alone and is incomplete. The sample records 150,000 to 200,000 clones, roughly 90% being singletons. Comment on this clone: Antigen: not known.

Study-wide points: Some TCR beta chains (164 of them) were listed as cytomegalovirus-associated.

Germline V gives CDR1 SQVTM, CDR2 ANQGSEA. The CDR3 totals 13 residues. V was clipped by 2 bases and J by 3 bases, with 10 bases between them. The chain combines TRBV29-1 with TRBJ1-1; a weak D match, TRBD1 (6 bases). Sample: PBMCs. The sequence was collected from a man between 18 and 29 years old in good health and CMV-seropositive. CDR3 sequence reads: CSVEQGRYTEAFF. In DNA form, the CDR3 reads TGCAGCGTTGAACAGGGGCGATACACTGAAGCTTTCTTT.